What follows are 10 T cell receptor beta chains derived from one specimen sequenced in a study of CD8 T cells in Susac syndrome. With random hexamers, 0.5 to 1 ug RNA was reverse transcribed. TCRdb fed the immunoSEQ multiplex PCR reads into MiXCR, producing one record per CDR3 protein. The sample lists roughly 130,000 distinct CDR3 sequences; 85% to 95% were seen once. Specimen: CD4+ T cells from PBMCs. The receptors stem from a human donor with multiple sclerosis.

The chain has TRBV29-1 and TRBJ1-1, with a possible D match to TRBD1 (5 bases). The CDR3 loop spans 12 amino acids. From germline, CDR1 is SQVTM and CDR2 ANQGSEA. The V gene lost 4 bases and the J gene lost 9 bases, with 15 bases spanning the gap. The DNA of the CDR3 is TGCAGCGTTGTCGTCGGGACCCAGAAAGCTTTCTTT. Amino acid sequence: CSVVVGTQKAFF.

This chain connects TRBV5-1 to TRBJ2-3, with 7 bases lining up with TRBD1. CDR3 length: 14 residues. The germline CDR1 and CDR2 sequences are SGHRS and YFSETQ. The V segment lost 3 bases and the J segment 2 bases; nucleotides outside the gene matches: 3. The CDR3 nucleotides read TGCGCCAGCAGCTCGGGACAGCACACAGATACGCAGTATTTT. It translates to CASSSGQHTDTQYF.

The V gene is TRBV30, the J gene TRBJ2-2; D is undetermined. The CDR3 loop spans 15 amino acids. CDR1 is GTSNPN, CDR2 SVGIG, per germline (reference sequence). V lost 4 bases, J lost 1 base, and 13 bases lay in between. The CDR3 is CAWNPGRGNTGELFF. The CDR3 DNA reads as TGTGCCTGGAACCCCGGCCGAGGGAACACCGGGGAGCTGTTTTTT. The full variable domain, its missing parts supplied by reference TRBV30 and TRBJ2-2, is SQTIHQWPATLVQPVGSPLSLECTVEGTSNPNLYWYRQAAGRGLQLLFYSVGIGQISSEVPQNLSASRPQDRQFILSSKKLLLSDSGFYLCAWNPGRGNTGELFFGEGSRLTVL.

This sequence joins TRBV7-2 and TRBJ2-1; possibly TRBD1 for D (5 bases). CDR1 and CDR2 from the germline V gene are SGHTA and FQGNSA. The CDR3 has 12 amino acids. The V end lost 1 base, the J end lost 14 bases, and 12 bases lay between the germline ends. The CDR3 loop is CASSLDDSYKFF. The CDR3, as DNA: TGTGCCAGCAGCTTAGACGACAGTTATAAGTTCTTC. Together with reference TRBV7-2 and TRBJ2-1, the CDR3 gives the full variable domain: GAGVSQSPSNKVTEKGKDVELRCDPISGHTALYWYRQSLGQGLEFLIYFQGNSAPDKSGLPSDRFSAERTGGSVSTLTIQRTQQEDSAVYLCASSLDDSYKFFGPGTRLTVL.

This clonotype has just one count. This chain links TRBV29-1 with TRBJ2-7, with D perhaps matching TRBD2 (7 bases). This CDR3 is 14 amino acids long. Trimming shortened V by 4 bases and J by 2 bases, and 15 bases separated the two germline ends. Germline V gene data show CDR1 as SQVTM and CDR2 as ANQGSEA. CDR3 coding DNA: TGCAGCGTTGGGGGTCAGGGGACTACCTACGAGCAGTACTTC. It encodes CSVGGQGTTYEQYF.

The CDR3 DNA is TGCGCCAGCAGCTTGCCCGGAGTTCGTGAGCAGTTCTTC. It codes for CASSLPGVREQFF. This chain joins TRBV5-1 and TRBJ2-1, with no clear D. In germline, CDR1 is SGHRS, CDR2 YFSETQ. V lost 1 base and J 9 bases, leaving 11 bases between the germline ends. CDR3 length: 13 residues.

The CDR3 nucleotides read TGTGCCAGCAGCCAGGAGCTAGCGGGGTTCGGCAATGAGCAGTTCTTC. It specifies CASSQELAGFGNEQFF. V gene TRBV3-1 combines with J gene TRBJ2-1; 9 positions agree with TRBD2. Losses at the gene ends were 3 bases for V and 6 bases for J; bases not matched to a gene: 9. Germline assignment: CDR1 LGHDT and CDR2 YNNKEL (reference sequence). This CDR3 is built from 16 residues.

V usage is TRBV12-3 or TRBV12-4 and J usage is TRBJ2-1, with D hard to call. This CDR3 is 11 amino acids long. V gave up 10 bases and J gave up 3 bases, with 7 bases separating them. The CDR3 nucleotides read TGTGCCACCGCATACTACAATGAGCAGTTCTTC. Residues: CATAYYNEQFF.

The rearrangement joins TRBV9 to TRBJ2-1, with D hard to call. The CDR3 contains 13 residues. Trimming left V 3 bases short and J 6 bases short, with 10 bases between. Germline V lookup: CDR1 SGDLS, CDR2 YYNGEE. The chain's CDR3 is CASSATWGNEQFF. CDR3 bases: TGTGCCAGCAGCGCAACATGGGGCAATGAGCAGTTCTTC.

The chain employs TRBV5-4 and TRBJ2-1; D uncertain. Trimming pared 3 bases from V and 7 bases from J, leaving 11 bases between. This CDR3 spans 13 amino acids. CDR1 is SGHNT and CDR2 is YYREEE in the germline V gene (reference sequence). The CDR3 sequence: CASSSPIRNEQFF. In DNA, the CDR3 is TGTGCCAGCAGCTCCCCGATCCGGAATGAGCAGTTCTTC. Supplemented by reference TRBV5-4 and TRBJ2-1, the full variable domain reads ETGVTQSPTHLIKTRGQQVTLRCSSQSGHNTVSWYQQALGQGPQFIFQYYREEENGRGNFPPRFSGLQFPNYSSELNVNALELDDSALYLCASSSPIRNEQFFGPGTRLTVL.